Listed below are T cell receptor beta chains from one sample, sequenced in a study of shared clonotypes between healthy human individuals. Produced via immunoSEQ multiplex PCR; TCRdb's table is partial and in-frame only. The table includes roughly 410,000 clones, 95% to 97% detected once. Sequencing was done on a sample of memory CD8+ T cells sorted from blood. All receptors come from a man aged 25 to 45 in good health. The CDR3 runs from the conserved cysteine through the conserved F or W. Each record gives: clone size, D gene, J gene, V gene, CDR3 DNA, CDR3 protein. A D gene is named only where the DNA matches it firmly. Only part of the rows carry a size: once, few, many, or a class if the clone is expanded.

>-|-|TRBJ2-7|TRBV28
TGTGCCAGCAGTTTACGCGCCGAGCAGTACTTC
CASSLRAEQYF
>-|-|TRBJ2-3|TRBV10-3
TGTGCCATCAGCGCGGACGGCACAGATACGCAGTATTTT
CAISADGTDTQYF
>-|TRBD2|TRBJ2-7|TRBV4-2
TGTGCCAGCAGCGCGGCGGGAGGGACCTACGAGCAGTACTTC
CASSAAGGTYEQYF
>-|-|TRBJ2-5|TRBV27
TGTGCCAGCAGTTTACAGTACCAAGAGACCCAGTACTTC
CASSLQYQETQYF
>-|TRBD1|TRBJ2-7|TRBV28
TGTGCCAGCAGTTTATTTGTCTTCGTGCAGGGGGCCAACGAGCAGTACTTC
CASSLFVFVQGANEQYF
>once|TRBD1|TRBJ1-5|TRBV4-1
TGCGCCAGCAGCCAAGCAGGGGGAGGACATCAGCCCCAGCATTTT
CASSQAGGGHQPQHF
>once|-|TRBJ2-3|TRBV7-9
TGTGCCAGCAGCTTAATAGATACGCAGTATTTT
CASSLIDTQYF
>-|TRBD1|TRBJ2-3|TRBV6-1
TGTGCCAGCGGGACAGGGAGAGATACGCAGTATTTT
CASGTGRDTQYF
>-|-|TRBJ1-2|TRBV12-5
TGTGCTAGTGGTTCGCCGGGAGGCTACACCTTC
CASGSPGGYTF
>-|-|TRBJ1-2|TRBV6-6
TGTGCCAGCAGTCCCCAGGGTGTTGATTACGGCTACACCTTC
CASSPQGVDYGYTF
>-|-|TRBJ1-6|TRBV7-9
TGTGCCAGCAGCCCACCTATGTCACCCCTCCACTTT
CASSPPMSPLHF
>-|-|TRBJ2-5|TRBV6-5
TGTGCCAGCGGCCGGCAGGAACAAGAGACCCAGTACTTC
CASGRQEQETQYF
>once|-|TRBJ2-7|TRBV5-6
TGTGCCAGCAGCTTCGGCAGGGATGGGAACGAGCAGTACTTC
CASSFGRDGNEQYF
>-|-|TRBJ1-1|TRBV21-1
TGTGCCAGCAGCGACAGGGGTGGAACTGAAGCTTTCTTT
CASSDRGGTEAFF
>-|TRBD1|TRBJ2-2|TRBV7-6
TGTGCCAGCAGCCGACCCGGACAGGACTTAAAAGCCGGGGAGCTGTTTTTT
CASSRPGQDLKAGELFF
>-|TRBD1|TRBJ2-7|TRBV28
TGTGCCAGCACGGACAGGACCCGGAGTTACGAGCAGTACTTC
CASTDRTRSYEQYF
>once|TRBD1|TRBJ2-4|TRBV5-6
TGTGCCAGCAGCTTGGAGACAGGGGGAAAAAACATTCAGTACTTC
CASSLETGGKNIQYF
>-|-|TRBJ2-7|TRBV5-1
TGCGCCAGCAGGGGGGGAGGACCGAGGGAGCAGTACTTC
CASRGGGPREQYF
>-|TRBD2|TRBJ2-1|TRBV11-2
TGTGCCAGCAGCCCTATTCTAGCGGGAAACTACAATGAGCAGTTCTTC
CASSPILAGNYNEQFF
>-|-|TRBJ2-1|TRBV19
TGTGCCAGTATCCCCGATGAGCAGTTCTTC
CASIPDEQFF
>once|TRBD1|TRBJ1-1|TRBV5-4
TGTGCCAGCAGCAATTGGGGGACAGGAGCTTTCTTT
CASSNWGTGAFF
>-|TRBD2|TRBJ2-7|TRBV7-8
TGTGCCAGCAGCCCGGGGGCGGGAGGTTCCTACGAGCAGTACTTC
CASSPGAGGSYEQYF
>-|TRBD2|TRBJ2-7|TRBV10-1
TGCGCCAGCTCGCCCCGGACTAGCGGGAGGGAGTACGAGCAGTACTTC
CASSPRTSGREYEQYF
>-|TRBD2|TRBJ2-1|TRBV7-8
TGTGCCAGCAGCCTCAGGCTAGCGGGAGGCAACAATGAGCAGTTCTTC
CASSLRLAGGNNEQFF
>-|-|TRBJ2-7|TRBV7-9
TGTGCCAGCAGCCCCCTAGACAGCCCCTACGAGCAGTACTTC
CASSPLDSPYEQYF
>-|-|TRBJ2-3|TRBV10-1
TGCGCCAGCCGCCGTGCGGGCAAGCGGTATACGCAGTATTTT
CASRRAGKRYTQYF
>once|-|TRBJ1-4|TRBV28
TGTGCCAGCAGTGCGGACCGCCGAAGAGAAAAACTGTTTTTT
CASSADRRREKLFF
>-|TRBD2|TRBJ2-1|TRBV15
TGTGCCACCAGCAGAGATCACAATCTACTAGCGGAGGCGGGCAATGAGCAGTTCTTC
CATSRDHNLLAEAGNEQFF
>-|-|TRBJ2-7|TRBV19
TGTGCCAGTAGTACCCGGGACCGGACCTACGAGCAGTACTTC
CASSTRDRTYEQYF
>-|TRBD1|TRBJ1-1|TRBV5-5
TGTGCCAGCAGCCCAAACCCGGGACAGGGAGGGGCTGAAGCTTTCTTT
CASSPNPGQGGAEAFF
>-|-|TRBJ2-3|TRBV11-2
TGTGCCAGCAGCTCCATTAAGGGTCCTCTCACAGATACGCAGTATTTT
CASSSIKGPLTDTQYF
>-|TRBD2|TRBJ2-1|TRBV2
TGTGCCAGCAGAGCTAGCGGGCAGGAGCAGTTCTTC
CASRASGQEQFF
>-|-|TRBJ2-7|TRBV11-2
TGTGCCAGCAGCCCTCAAATCGGGACGGATAATACCTACGAGCAGTACTTC
CASSPQIGTDNTYEQYF
>-|-|TRBJ2-7|TRBV14
TGTGCCAGCAGCCACTTGGACGGGTACGAGCAGTACTTC
CASSHLDGYEQYF
>-|TRBD1|TRBJ1-4|TRBV10-2
TGCGCCAGTGCGACGGGACAGGGGCGGGAAAAACTGTTTTTT
CASATGQGREKLFF
>-|-|TRBJ2-7|TRBV27
TGTGCCAGCAGTTTGAAGGGATCCTACGAGCAGTACTTC
CASSLKGSYEQYF
>-|-|TRBJ2-1|TRBV5-3
TGTGCCAGAAGCCTCTTCCAAAAGGCGGGGAGCTCCTACAATGAGCAGTTCTTC
CARSLFQKAGSSYNEQFF
>-|-|TRBJ1-6|TRBV11-2
TGTGCCAGCAGCTTAGATTATAATTCACCCCTCCACTTT
CASSLDYNSPLHF
>-|-|TRBJ2-6|TRBV5-8
TGTGCCAGCAGCTCACTGAGCTCTGGGGCCAACGTCCTGACTTTC
CASSSLSSGANVLTF
>-|-|TRBJ1-2|TRBV19
TGTGCCAGTAGATTGGACCGCTGGAACAACTATGGCTACACCTTC
CASRLDRWNNYGYTF
>-|-|TRBJ1-4|TRBV4-1
TGCGCCAGCAGCCAAGATCAGTTCAGGGGCACTGAAAAACTGTTTTTT
CASSQDQFRGTEKLFF
>-|TRBD1|TRBJ2-7|TRBV7-9
TGTGCCAGCAGGCCGACAGGGGAGAGCTCCTACGAGCAGTACTTC
CASRPTGESSYEQYF
>-|-|TRBJ1-4|TRBV27
TGTGCCAGCAGTTTGGGAGTTGGGGGGGCGGATGAAAAACTGTTTTTT
CASSLGVGGADEKLFF
>-|TRBD2|TRBJ2-2|TRBV6-5
TGTGCCAGCAGCCAGACTAGCGGCCGCACCGGGGAGCTGTTTTTT
CASSQTSGRTGELFF
>-|-|TRBJ2-1|TRBV10-3
TGTGCCATCAGTTCAGGGTCCAATGAGCAGTTCTTC
CAISSGSNEQFF
>-|-|TRBJ1-1|TRBV6-5
TGTGCCAGCGGGGGCCTCATGAACACTGAAGCTTTCTTT
CASGGLMNTEAFF
>few|-|TRBJ1-2|TRBV5-1
TGCGCCAGCAGCTTGGACAGGGTTGGCTACACCTTC
CASSLDRVGYTF
>-|-|TRBJ1-2|TRBV10-3
TGTGCCATCAGGGCGGGACGGGTTAACTATGGCTACACCTTC
CAIRAGRVNYGYTF
>-|TRBD2|TRBJ2-3|TRBV7-9
TGTGCCAGCAGCCTAGGGGGAATAGCGGGAGCAGATACGCAGTATTTT
CASSLGGIAGADTQYF
>-|-|TRBJ2-3|TRBV19
TGTGCCAGTAGTATAGGTCTCAGGGGGGCAGATACGCAGTATTTT
CASSIGLRGADTQYF
>once|TRBD2|TRBJ2-3|TRBV5-1
TGCGCCAGCAGCTTGTGGAGCGGGAATGGTGGCTCAGATACGCAGTATTTT
CASSLWSGNGGSDTQYF
>-|-|TRBJ1-4|TRBV6-5
TGTGCCAGCAGTTACCGGGACAATGAAAAACTGTTTTTT
CASSYRDNEKLFF
>-|-|TRBJ2-3|TRBV29-1
TGCAGCGTCGGTAATGTAAGACTCCAGGCCACAGATACGCAGTATTTT
CSVGNVRLQATDTQYF
>-|-|TRBJ1-2|TRBV9
TGTGCCAGCAGCGTACAGGACTATGGCTACACCTTC
CASSVQDYGYTF
>-|TRBD2|TRBJ2-5|TRBV5-5
TGTGCCAGCAGCTTGGCGCTCTGGACTAGCGGGATCCAAGAGACCCAGTACTTC
CASSLALWTSGIQETQYF